This T cell receptor beta chain was identified in a study of metastatic and nonmetastatic thyroid tumors. The wider study: Repertoires were compared across blood and tumor or nodule tissue from malignant and benign thyroid patients.

From the PCR reads, TCRdb re-called clones with MiXCR. The table lists approximately 14,000 clones, approximately 32% of them singletons. CDR1 is MNHEY, CDR2 SVGEGT, per germline. The V and J ends lost 7 bases and 2 bases respectively, with 14 bases between them. The CDR3 has 14 residues. Every patient underwent thyroid surgery untreated. The rearrangement uses TRBV6-2 or TRBV6-3 and TRBJ1-2; no definite D call. The sequencing sample was made of tumor tissue. The sequence was obtained from a male donor with papillary thyroid cancer or a benign thyroid nodule (not recorded which). Some clones in this sample may be carry-over from other donors' samples. The CDR3 spells CASTPSMGNYGYTF. The CDR3 region has the DNA TGTGCCAGCACCCCGTCCATGGGAAACTATGGCTACACCTTC.